The clone carrying this TCR beta chain has more than one count but fewer than ten. Its antigen remains unknown. Germline CDR1 reads SGHRS; CDR2 reads YFSETQ. This CDR3 region has 15 residues. V dropped 0 bases and J dropped 3; count of bases not matched to a gene: 3. These data are taken from a study of beta chain features in type 1 diabetes. Overall study results and limits: Shortening that was moderate but significant affected the TCRB CDR3s of Type 1 diabetes patients in all four CD4+ subsets. VDJ junctions from type 1 diabetes patients carried fewer insertions and larger deletions.

Every bit of the isolated RNA underwent reverse transcription, so sequencing read expressed TCRB transcripts. Repertoires were generated with immunoSEQ multiplex PCR, while TCRdb's copy carries only in-frame clones and drops some. The data show hundreds of thousands of clones, with around 15% seen just once and 0.04% held by the top ten. The source of this sequence is a man aged 18 to 30 with type 1 diabetes. The rearrangement uses TRBV5-1 and TRBJ1-5; 7 nucleotides agree with TRBD1. The sequencing sample was made of naive CD4+ T cells from blood. In nucleotides, the CDR3 is TGCGCCAGCAGCTTGGCAACAGGGGACAATCAGCCCCAGCATTTT. Translation gives CASSLATGDNQPQHF.